A selection of T cell receptor beta chains follows, all from one sample in a study of T-cell memory formation after mild COVID-19. Each CDR3 protein is one row after TCRdb ran MiXCR on the 5' RACE reads. The table has roughly 580,000 distinct CDR3 sequences, around 17% seen once. Sequenced input: PBMCs or a T cell subset sorted from them (not recorded which). Receptor source: an adult woman who had mild COVID-19 (a few samples of this study predate the infection). Cell type and time point are not known. The CDR3 runs from the conserved cysteine through the conserved F or W. The order of the fields is V gene, clone size, CDR3 length, D gene, J gene, CDR3 protein, CDR3 DNA. D genes are given only for firm matches. Clone size is not always given. Where it is, it says once, few, many or a class for expanded clones.

TRBV15	few	20	-	TRBJ2-6	CATSRGGRGSKVSGANVLTF	TGTGCCACCAGCAGAGGTGGAAGGGGTAGTAAAGTCTCTGGGGCCAACGTCCTGACTTTC
TRBV7-2	few	14	TRBD1	TRBJ2-1	CASRLWGQNNEQFF	TGTGCCAGCAGACTCTGGGGACAGAACAATGAGCAGTTCTTC
TRBV9	-	16	TRBD1	TRBJ1-3	CASSGGTGGTGNTIYF	TGTGCCAGCAGCGGCGGGACAGGGGGAACTGGAAACACCATATATTTT
TRBV7-9	-	14	-	TRBJ1-2	CATRKTAPGDGYTF	TGTGCCACCCGCAAAACGGCCCCAGGGGACGGCTACACCTTC
TRBV6-1	-	14	TRBD1	TRBJ2-4	CASDRGLLGNIQYF	TGTGCCAGTGACAGGGGGCTCCTAGGGAACATTCAGTACTTC
TRBV12-3/TRBV12-4	-	12	-	TRBJ1-1	CASSLDGLEAFF	TGTGCCAGCAGTCTCGACGGCCTTGAAGCTTTCTTT
TRBV5-1	many	15	TRBD1	TRBJ1-6	CASSPKGQGGSPLHF	TGCGCCAGCAGCCCGAAGGGACAGGGAGGGTCACCCCTCCACTTT
TRBV7-6	-	19	TRBD1	TRBJ1-4	CASSSPRADRGWTNEKLFF	TGTGCCAGCAGCTCTCCTCGCGCGGACAGGGGGTGGACTAATGAAAAACTGTTTTTT
TRBV5-5	few	13	-	TRBJ1-6	CASSLGPDSPLHF	TGTGCCAGCAGCTTGGGGCCTGATTCACCCCTCCACTTT
TRBV6-5	few	13	-	TRBJ1-2	CASSPPAAVGYTF	TGTGCCAGCAGCCCCCCGGCAGCCGTGGGCTACACCTTC
TRBV7-6	few	17	TRBD1	TRBJ2-5	CASSLGPGQGAGETQYF	TGTGCCAGCAGCTTAGGTCCGGGACAGGGGGCAGGAGAGACCCAGTACTTC
TRBV9	many	13	-	TRBJ2-3	CASSVVSTDTQYF	TGTGCCAGCAGCGTAGTTAGCACAGATACGCAGTATTTT
TRBV10-3	few	15	TRBD2	TRBJ2-1	CAISAGTTAYNEQFF	TGTGCCATCAGTGCCGGGACTACCGCTTACAATGAGCAGTTCTTC
TRBV6-5	-	16	-	TRBJ1-6	CASSLARGVYNSPLHF	TGTGCCAGCAGTTTGGCCCGGGGGGTTTATAATTCACCCCTCCACTTT
TRBV6-5	-	14	-	TRBJ1-1	CASSYRTEPTEAFF	TGTGCCAGCAGTTATCGGACAGAACCCACTGAAGCTTTCTTT
TRBV6-5	-	14	TRBD1	TRBJ1-4	CASTHGRDSEKLFF	TGTGCCAGCACCCACGGGAGGGACAGTGAAAAACTGTTTTTT
TRBV7-9	-	17	TRBD2	TRBJ2-5	CASSLGLAGGHQETQYF	TGTGCCAGCAGCTTAGGTCTAGCGGGGGGGCACCAAGAGACCCAGTACTTC
TRBV28	-	20	TRBD2	TRBJ2-1	CASSLPRTSGRSISYNEQFF	TGTGCCAGCAGCCTCCCCCGGACTAGCGGCCGATCCATCTCCTACAATGAGCAGTTCTTC
TRBV6-6	few	14	-	TRBJ1-5	CASTQLGADQPQHF	TGTGCCAGCACCCAGTTGGGGGCGGATCAGCCCCAGCATTTT
TRBV18	few	13	-	TRBJ1-1	CASSPSRGDEAFF	TGTGCCAGCTCACCTTCGCGGGGTGATGAAGCTTTCTTT
TRBV4-1	few	16	-	TRBJ2-3	CASSQADRTTQDTQYF	TGCGCCAGCAGCCAAGCGGACCGGACCACCCAAGATACGCAGTATTTT
TRBV5-1	many	14	-	TRBJ2-5	CASSLRPPQETQYF	TGCGCCAGCAGCTTGAGACCCCCGCAAGAGACCCAGTACTTC
TRBV6-5	-	15	TRBD2	TRBJ2-3	CASSRLAVSTDTEYF	TGTGCCAGCAGTCGTCTAGCGGTGAGCACAGATACGGAGTATTTT
TRBV7-9	few	14	-	TRBJ2-3	CASSLGDGADTQYF	TGTGCCAGCAGCTTAGGAGACGGAGCCGATACGCAGTATTTT
TRBV6-5	-	14	-	TRBJ2-7	CASRPASGSYEQYF	TGTGCCAGCAGGCCAGCCTCAGGGTCCTACGAGCAGTACTTC
TRBV25-1	-	13	TRBD1	TRBJ1-5	CASSQGNNQPQHF	TGTGCCAGCTCACAGGGGAACAATCAGCCCCAGCATTTT
TRBV5-1	-	11	-	TRBJ1-1	CASRREKEAFF	TGCGCCAGCAGACGCGAAAAGGAAGCTTTCTTT
TRBV2	-	15	-	TRBJ2-1	CASSESPGSYREQFF	TGTGCCAGCAGTGAATCCCCTGGCTCGTACCGGGAGCAGTTCTTC